The source of this T cell receptor beta chain is a study of blood T cell repertoires in COVID-19. As for the study in general: T cells, B-cell-depleted T cells, or PBMCs provided the cDNA or gDNA that served as material.

Per the study methods: Reference gene primer amplification yielded estimated nucleated cell counts. Clones were sequenced by immunoSEQ multiplex PCR, and TCRdb holds only the in-frame ones, with some missing. V, J and clone size are those of that table, while D and trimming were read from the DNA. Here the sample spans 110,000 to 150,000 clones, around 80% being singletons. Germline CDR1 SEHNR, CDR2 FQNEAQ (reference sequence). The CDR3 loop spans 15 amino acids. Trimming took 2 bases from V and 5 from J; bases not matched to a gene: 4. The receptor was isolated from a man in his fifties or sixties with acute or convalescent COVID-19. Input material: peripheral blood. This chain connects TRBV7-9 to TRBJ1-4; 8 nucleotides agree with TRBD1. The CDR3 region has the DNA TGTGCCAGCAGCTTAAACCAGGGGGCGAATGAAAAACTGTTTTTT. It is translated as CASSLNQGANEKLFF.